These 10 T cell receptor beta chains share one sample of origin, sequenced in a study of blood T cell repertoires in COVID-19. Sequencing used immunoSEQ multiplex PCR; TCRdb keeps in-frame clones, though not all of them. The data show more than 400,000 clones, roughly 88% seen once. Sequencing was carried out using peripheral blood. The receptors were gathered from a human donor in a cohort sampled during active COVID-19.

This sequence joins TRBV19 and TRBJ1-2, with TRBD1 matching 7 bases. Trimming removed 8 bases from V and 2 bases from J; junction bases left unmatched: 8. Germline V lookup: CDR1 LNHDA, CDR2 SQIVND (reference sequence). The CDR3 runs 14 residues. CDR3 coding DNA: TGTGCCAGTCAAGGGGGCAGGAGGAACTATGGCTACACCTTC. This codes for CASQGGRRNYGYTF.

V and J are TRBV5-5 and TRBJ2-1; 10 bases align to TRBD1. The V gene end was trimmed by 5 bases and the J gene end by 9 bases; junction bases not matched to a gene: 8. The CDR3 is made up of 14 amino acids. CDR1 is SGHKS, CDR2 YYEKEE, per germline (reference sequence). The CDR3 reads CASSLGTGEGEQFF. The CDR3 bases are TGTGCCAGCAGTCTCGGGACAGGGGAAGGTGAGCAGTTCTTC.

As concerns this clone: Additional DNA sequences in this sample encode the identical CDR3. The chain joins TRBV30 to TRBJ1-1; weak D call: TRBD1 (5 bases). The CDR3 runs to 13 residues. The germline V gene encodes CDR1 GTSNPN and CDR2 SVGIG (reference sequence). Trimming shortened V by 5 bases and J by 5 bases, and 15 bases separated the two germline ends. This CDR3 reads CAWSRGWDTEAFF. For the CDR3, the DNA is TGTGCCTGGTCCCGGGGGTGGGATACTGAAGCTTTCTTT.

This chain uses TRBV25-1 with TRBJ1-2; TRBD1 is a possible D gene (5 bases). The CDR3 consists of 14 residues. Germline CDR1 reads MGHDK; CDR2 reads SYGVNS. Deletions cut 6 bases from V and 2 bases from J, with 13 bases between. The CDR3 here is CASRMPGWNYGYTF. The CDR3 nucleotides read TGTGCCAGCAGAATGCCAGGGTGGAACTATGGCTACACCTTC.

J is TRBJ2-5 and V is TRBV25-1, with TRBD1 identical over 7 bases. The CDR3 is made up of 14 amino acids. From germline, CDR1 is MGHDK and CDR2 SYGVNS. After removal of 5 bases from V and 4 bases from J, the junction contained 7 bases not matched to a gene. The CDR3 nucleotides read TGTGCCAGCAGTATGGGACAGCTCCGAGAGACCCAGTACTTC. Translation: CASSMGQLRETQYF.

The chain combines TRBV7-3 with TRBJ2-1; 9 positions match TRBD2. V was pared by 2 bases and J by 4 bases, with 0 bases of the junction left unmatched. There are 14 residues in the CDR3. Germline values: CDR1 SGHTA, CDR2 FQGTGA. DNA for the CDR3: TGTGCCAGCAGCTTAGCGGGAGGGTACAATGAGCAGTTCTTC. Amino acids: CASSLAGGYNEQFF.

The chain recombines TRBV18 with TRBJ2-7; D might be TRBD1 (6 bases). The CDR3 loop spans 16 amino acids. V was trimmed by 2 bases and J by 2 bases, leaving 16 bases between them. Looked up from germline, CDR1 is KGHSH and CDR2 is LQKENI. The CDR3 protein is CASSPTILQGAYEQYF. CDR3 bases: TGTGCCAGCTCACCAACGATACTACAGGGAGCCTACGAGCAGTACTTC.

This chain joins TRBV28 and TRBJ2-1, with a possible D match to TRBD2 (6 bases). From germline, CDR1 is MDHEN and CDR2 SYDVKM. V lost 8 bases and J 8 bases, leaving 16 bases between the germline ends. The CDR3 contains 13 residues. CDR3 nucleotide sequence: TGTGCCAGCCTAGGGGAGGTTTTCGATGAGCAGTTCTTC. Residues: CASLGEVFDEQFF.

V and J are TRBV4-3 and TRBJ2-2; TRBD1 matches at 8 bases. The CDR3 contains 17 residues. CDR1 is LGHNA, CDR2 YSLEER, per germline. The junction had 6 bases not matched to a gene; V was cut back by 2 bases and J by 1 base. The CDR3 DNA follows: TGCGCCAGCAGCCAACCCGGACAGGGAAAGAACACCGGGGAGCTGTTTTTT. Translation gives CASSQPGQGKNTGELFF.

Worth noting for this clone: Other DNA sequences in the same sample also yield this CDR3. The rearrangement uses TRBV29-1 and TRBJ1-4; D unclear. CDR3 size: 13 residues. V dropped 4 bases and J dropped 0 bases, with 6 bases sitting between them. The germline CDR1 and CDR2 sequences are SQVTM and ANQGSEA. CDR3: CSVGRATNEKLFF. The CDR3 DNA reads TGCAGCGTTGGGAGAGCAACTAATGAAAAACTGTTTTTT.